The clone carrying this TCR beta chain has a single count. Original data processing: How many nucleated cells were present was estimated from reference gene primer amplification. Using immunoSEQ multiplex PCR, the repertoire was profiled, and TCRdb retains in-frame clones only, with some absent. For V, J and clone size, that table is used; D and trimming come from the DNA. The data show 95,000 to 150,000 clones, about four fifths seen once. This sample was taken from a study of blood T cell repertoires in COVID-19. Study-level background: Some COVID-19 samples were acute and others convalescent; all came from the United States, Italy and Spain. In each case, the material was cDNA or gDNA derived from T cells, B-cell-depleted T cells, or PBMCs.

Germline V gene data show CDR1 as DFQATT and CDR2 as SNEGSKA (reference sequence). Trimming pared 3 bases from V and 4 bases from J, leaving 13 bases between. The CDR3 has 13 amino acids. The specimen sequenced was peripheral blood. The chain couples TRBV20-1 to TRBJ2-7; possible D gene TRBD1, 5 bases. The clonotype was recovered from a man in his sixties with active or convalescent COVID-19. In DNA form, the CDR3 reads TGCAGTGCTAGTCCCTATGACAGATACGAGCAGTACTTC. This sequence encodes CSASPYDRYEQYF.